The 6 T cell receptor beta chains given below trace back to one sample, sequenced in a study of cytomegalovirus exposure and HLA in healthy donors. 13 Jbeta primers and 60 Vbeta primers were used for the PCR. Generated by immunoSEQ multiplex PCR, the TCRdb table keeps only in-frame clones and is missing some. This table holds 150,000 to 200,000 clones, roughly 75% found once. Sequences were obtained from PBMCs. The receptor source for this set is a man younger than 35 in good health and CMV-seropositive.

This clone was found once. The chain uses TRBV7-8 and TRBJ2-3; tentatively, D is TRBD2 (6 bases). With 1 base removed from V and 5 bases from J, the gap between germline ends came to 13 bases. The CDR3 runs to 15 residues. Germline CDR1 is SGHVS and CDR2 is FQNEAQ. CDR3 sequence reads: CASSLEGREQDTQYF. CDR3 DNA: TGTGCCAGCAGCTTAGAGGGCCGGGAGCAAGATACGCAGTATTTT.

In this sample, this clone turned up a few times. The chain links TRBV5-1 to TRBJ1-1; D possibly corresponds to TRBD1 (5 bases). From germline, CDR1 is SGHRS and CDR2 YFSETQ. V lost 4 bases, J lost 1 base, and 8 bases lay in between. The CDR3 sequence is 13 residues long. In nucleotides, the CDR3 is TGCGCCAGCAGCCAACAGGAGAACACTGAAGCTTTCTTT. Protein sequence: CASSQQENTEAFF. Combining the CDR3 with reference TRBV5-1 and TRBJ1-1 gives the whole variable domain KAGVTQTPRYLIKTRGQQVTLSCSPISGHRSVSWYQQTPGQGLQFLFEYFSETQRNKGNFPGRFSGRQFSNSRSEMNVSTLELGDSALYLCASSQQENTEAFFGQGTRLTVV.

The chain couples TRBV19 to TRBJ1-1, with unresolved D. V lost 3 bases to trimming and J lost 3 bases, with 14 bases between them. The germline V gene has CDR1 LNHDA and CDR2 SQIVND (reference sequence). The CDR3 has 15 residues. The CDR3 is CASSISPRTHTEAFF. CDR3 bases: TGTGCCAGTAGTATTTCTCCCAGAACCCACACTGAAGCTTTCTTT.

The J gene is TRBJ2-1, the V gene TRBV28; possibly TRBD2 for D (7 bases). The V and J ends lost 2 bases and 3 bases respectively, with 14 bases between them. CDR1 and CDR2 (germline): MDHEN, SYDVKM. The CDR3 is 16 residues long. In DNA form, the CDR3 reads TGTGCCAGCAGTTTAGGGGGGGCAGGGAACTACAATGAGCAGTTCTTC. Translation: CASSLGGAGNYNEQFF.

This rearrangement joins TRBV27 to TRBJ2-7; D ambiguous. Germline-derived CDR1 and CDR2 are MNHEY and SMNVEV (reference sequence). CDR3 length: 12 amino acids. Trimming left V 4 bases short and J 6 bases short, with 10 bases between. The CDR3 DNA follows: TGTGCCAGCAGTTCCGATGGCCTCGAGCAGTACTTC. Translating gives CASSSDGLEQYF.

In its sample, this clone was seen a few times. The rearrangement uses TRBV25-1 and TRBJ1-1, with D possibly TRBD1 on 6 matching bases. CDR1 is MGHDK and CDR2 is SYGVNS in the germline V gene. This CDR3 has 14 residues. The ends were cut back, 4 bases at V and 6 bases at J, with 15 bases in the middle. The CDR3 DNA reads TGTGCCAGCAGTGCAAAAAACAGGGCCGCTGAAGCTTTCTTT. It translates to CASSAKNRAAEAFF.